This T cell receptor beta chain was recorded in a study of blood T cell repertoires in COVID-19. Data came from immunoSEQ multiplex PCR; TCRdb stores just in-frame clones and leaves some out. The table has about 230,000 clones, roughly 83% seen once. The CDR3 covers 15 residues. The V end was cut by 3 bases, the J end by 6 bases, with 15 bases between. Per germline, CDR1 MGHRA and CDR2 YSYEKL. This clone came up once. Sequencing was done on a sample of peripheral blood. The sequence came from a man aged 35 to 55 with acute or convalescent COVID-19. The chain combines TRBV4-1 with TRBJ1-5, with TRBD1 as a possible D gene (5 bases). The CDR3: CASSQRDSSFQPQHF. In DNA, the CDR3 is TGCGCCAGCAGCCAGAGAGACAGTTCGTTTCAGCCCCAGCATTTT.